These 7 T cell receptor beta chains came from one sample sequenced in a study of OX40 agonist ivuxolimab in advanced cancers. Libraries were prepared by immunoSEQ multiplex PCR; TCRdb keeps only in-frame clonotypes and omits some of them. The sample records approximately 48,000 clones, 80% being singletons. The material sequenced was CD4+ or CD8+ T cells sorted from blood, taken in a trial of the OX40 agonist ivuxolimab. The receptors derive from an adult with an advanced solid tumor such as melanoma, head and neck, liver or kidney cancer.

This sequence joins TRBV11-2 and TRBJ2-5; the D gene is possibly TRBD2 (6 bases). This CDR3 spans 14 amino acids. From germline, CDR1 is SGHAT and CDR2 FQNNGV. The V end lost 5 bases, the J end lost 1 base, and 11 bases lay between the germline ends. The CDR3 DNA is TGTGCCAGCAGCCCAGGGACTGCCCAAGAGACCCAGTACTTC. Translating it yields CASSPGTAQETQYF.

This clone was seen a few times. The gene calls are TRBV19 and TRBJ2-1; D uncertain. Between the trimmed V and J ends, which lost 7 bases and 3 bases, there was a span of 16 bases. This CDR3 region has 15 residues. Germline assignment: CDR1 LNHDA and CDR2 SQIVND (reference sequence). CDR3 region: CASTRRTGLYNEQFF. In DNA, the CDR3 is TGTGCCAGTACCAGAAGGACGGGTCTCTACAATGAGCAGTTCTTC.

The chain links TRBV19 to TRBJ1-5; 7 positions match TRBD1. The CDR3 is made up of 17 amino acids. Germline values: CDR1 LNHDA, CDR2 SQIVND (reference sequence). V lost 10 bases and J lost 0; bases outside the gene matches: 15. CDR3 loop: CATRGDKYSYSNQPQHF. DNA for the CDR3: TGTGCCACCAGGGGGGACAAGTACTCTTATAGCAATCAGCCCCAGCATTTT.

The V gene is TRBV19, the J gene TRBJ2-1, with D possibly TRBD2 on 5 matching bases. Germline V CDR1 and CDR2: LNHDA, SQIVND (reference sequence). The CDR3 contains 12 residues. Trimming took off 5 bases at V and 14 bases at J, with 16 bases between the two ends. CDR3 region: CASSLAGGLEFF. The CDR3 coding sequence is TGTGCCAGTAGTCTGGCTGGTGGACTGGAGTTCTTC.

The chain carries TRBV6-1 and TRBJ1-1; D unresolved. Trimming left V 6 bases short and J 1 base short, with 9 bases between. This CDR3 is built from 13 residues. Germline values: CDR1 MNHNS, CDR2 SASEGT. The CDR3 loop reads CASSRGRNTEAFF. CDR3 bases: TGTGCCAGCAGCCGAGGAAGGAACACTGAAGCTTTCTTT.

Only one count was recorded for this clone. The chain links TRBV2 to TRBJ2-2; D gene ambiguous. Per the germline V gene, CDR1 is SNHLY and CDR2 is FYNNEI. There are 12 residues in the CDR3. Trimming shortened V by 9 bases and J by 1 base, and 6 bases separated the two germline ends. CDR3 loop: CASGRNTGELFF. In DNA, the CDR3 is TGTGCCAGTGGTAGGAACACCGGGGAGCTGTTTTTT.

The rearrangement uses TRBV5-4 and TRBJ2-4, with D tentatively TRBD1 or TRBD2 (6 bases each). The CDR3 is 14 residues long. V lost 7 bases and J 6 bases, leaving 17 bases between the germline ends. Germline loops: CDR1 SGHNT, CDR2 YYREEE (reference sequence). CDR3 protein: CASGIGGKRNIQYF. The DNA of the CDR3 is TGTGCCAGCGGGATCGGGGGCAAGCGAAACATTCAGTACTTC.